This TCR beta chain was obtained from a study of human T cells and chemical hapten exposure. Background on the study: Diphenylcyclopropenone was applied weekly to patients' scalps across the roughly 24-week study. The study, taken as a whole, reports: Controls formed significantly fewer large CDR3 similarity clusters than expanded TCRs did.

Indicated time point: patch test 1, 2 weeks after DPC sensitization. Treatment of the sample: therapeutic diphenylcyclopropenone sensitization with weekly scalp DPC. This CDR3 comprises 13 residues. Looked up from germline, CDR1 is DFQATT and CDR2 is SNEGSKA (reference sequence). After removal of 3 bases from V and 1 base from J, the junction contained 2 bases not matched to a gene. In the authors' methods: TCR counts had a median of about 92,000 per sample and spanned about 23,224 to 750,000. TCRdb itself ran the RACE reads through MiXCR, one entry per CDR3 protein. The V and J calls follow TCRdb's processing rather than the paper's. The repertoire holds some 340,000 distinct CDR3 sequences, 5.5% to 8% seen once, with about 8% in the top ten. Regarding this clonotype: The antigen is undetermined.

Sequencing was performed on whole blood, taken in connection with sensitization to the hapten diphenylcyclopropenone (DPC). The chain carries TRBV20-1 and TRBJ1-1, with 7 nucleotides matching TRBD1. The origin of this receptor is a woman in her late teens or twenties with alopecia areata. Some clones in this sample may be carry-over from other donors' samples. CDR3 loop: CSARGQPNTEAFF. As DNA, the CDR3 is TGCAGTGCTAGGGGACAGCCGAACACTGAAGCTTTCTTT.